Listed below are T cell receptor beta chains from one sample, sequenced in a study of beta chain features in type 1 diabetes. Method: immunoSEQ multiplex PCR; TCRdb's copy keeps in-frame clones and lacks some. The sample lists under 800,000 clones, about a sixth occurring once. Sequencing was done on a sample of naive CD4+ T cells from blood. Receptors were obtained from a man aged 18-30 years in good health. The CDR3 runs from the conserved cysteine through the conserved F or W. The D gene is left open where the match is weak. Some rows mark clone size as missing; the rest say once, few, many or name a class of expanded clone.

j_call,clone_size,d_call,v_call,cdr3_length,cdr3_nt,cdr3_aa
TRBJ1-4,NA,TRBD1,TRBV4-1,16,TGCGCCAGCAGCCAAGAGAGGGGGCGGGCTAATGAAAAACTGTTTTTT,CASSQERGRANEKLFF
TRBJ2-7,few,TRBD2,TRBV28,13,TGTGCCAGTCGAGCGGGAGGACGCTACGAGCAGTACTTC,CASRAGGRYEQYF
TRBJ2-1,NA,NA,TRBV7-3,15,TGTGCCAGCAGCCCCGGGACTGCTTCCTACAATGAGCAGTTCTTC,CASSPGTASYNEQFF
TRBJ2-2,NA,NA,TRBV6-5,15,TGTGCCAGCAGCCATAGGGCCCTTTCTGCCGGGGAGCTGTTTTTT,CASSHRALSAGELFF
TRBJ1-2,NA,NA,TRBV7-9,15,TGTGCCAGCAGCTTAAAGACAGCGGGAAGCTATGGCTACACCTTC,CASSLKTAGSYGYTF
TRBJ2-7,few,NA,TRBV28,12,TGTGCCAGCAGTTCCTTGACTAGCGAGCAGTACTTC,CASSSLTSEQYF
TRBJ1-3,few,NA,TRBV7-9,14,TGTGCCAGCAGCGTACAGGGCTCTGGAAACACCATATATTTT,CASSVQGSGNTIYF
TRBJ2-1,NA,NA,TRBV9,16,TGTGCCAGCAGCGTAGGAAGGCGGGCTTCCTACAATGAGCAGTTCTTC,CASSVGRRASYNEQFF
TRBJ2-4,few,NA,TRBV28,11,TGTGCCAGCAGCCCCGCATTCATTCAGTACTTC,CASSPAFIQYF
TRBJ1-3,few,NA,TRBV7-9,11,TGTGCCAGCAGCGCCGGAAACACCATATATTTT,CASSAGNTIYF
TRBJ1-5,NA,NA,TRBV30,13,TGTGCCTGGAGTAAATATAGCAATCAGCCCCAGCATTTT,CAWSKYSNQPQHF
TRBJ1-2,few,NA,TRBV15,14,TGTGCCACCAGCTTTCAAACAGGGCACTATGGCTACACCTTC,CATSFQTGHYGYTF
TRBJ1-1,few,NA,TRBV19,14,TGTGCCAGTAGCTCACAGCGGAGGGACACTGAAGCTTTCTTT,CASSSQRRDTEAFF
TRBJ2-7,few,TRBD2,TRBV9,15,TGTGCCAGCAGCGTAGGGGCTAGCGGGAGCCTCGAGCAGTACTTC,CASSVGASGSLEQYF
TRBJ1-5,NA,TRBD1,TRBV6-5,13,TGTGCCAGCCGGGGACAGGGGAGTCAGCCCCAGCATTTT,CASRGQGSQPQHF
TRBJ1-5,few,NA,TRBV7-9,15,TGTGCCAGCAGCTTTGGGCGGGGAGGGGATCAGCCCCAGCATTTT,CASSFGRGGDQPQHF
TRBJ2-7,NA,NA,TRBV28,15,TGTGCCAGCAGGCTAAGTATACTGAGCTCCTACGAGCAGTACTTC,CASRLSILSSYEQYF
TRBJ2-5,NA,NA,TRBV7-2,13,TGTGCCAGCAGCTTAGGACAGCAAGAGACCCAGTACTTC,CASSLGQQETQYF
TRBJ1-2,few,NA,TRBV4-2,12,TGTGCCAGCAGCCAGGGTGGAGATGGCTACACCTTC,CASSQGGDGYTF
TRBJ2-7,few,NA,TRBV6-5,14,TGTGCCAGCAGTTACGGGTTGATGTCCCACGAGCAGTACTTC,CASSYGLMSHEQYF
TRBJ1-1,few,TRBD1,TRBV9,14,TGTGCCAGCAGCGTAGACCAGGGGGGGACTGAAGCTTTCTTT,CASSVDQGGTEAFF
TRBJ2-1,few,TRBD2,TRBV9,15,TGTGCCAGCAGCGCCCGTAGCGGGACTTACAATGAGCAGTTCTTC,CASSARSGTYNEQFF
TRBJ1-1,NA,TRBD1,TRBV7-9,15,TGTGCCAGCAGCGGACGGACAGGGGCGAACACTGAAGCTTTCTTT,CASSGRTGANTEAFF
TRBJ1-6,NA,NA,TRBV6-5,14,TGTGCCAGCAGTTACCGGGACAAAAATTCACCCCTCCACTTT,CASSYRDKNSPLHF
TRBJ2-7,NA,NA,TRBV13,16,TGTGCCAGCAGCTCGCCGCAACAGGGTAAACGCCACGAGCAGTACTTC,CASSSPQQGKRHEQYF
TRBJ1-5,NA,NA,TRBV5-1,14,TGCGCCAGCAGCTTGGCGGGGGGTGACCAGCCCCAGCATTTT,CASSLAGGDQPQHF
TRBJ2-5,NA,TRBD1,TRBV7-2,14,TGTGCCAGCAGCCACGACAGGGGCTTAAAGACCCAGTACTTC,CASSHDRGLKTQYF
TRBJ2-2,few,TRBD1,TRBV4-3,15,TGCGCCAGCAGCCAAGAGACAGGGGTGGTCGGGGAGCTGTTTTTT,CASSQETGVVGELFF
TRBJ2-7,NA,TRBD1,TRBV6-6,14,TGTGCCAGCAGTTACTCCGACAGGGGTTACGAGCAGTACTTC,CASSYSDRGYEQYF
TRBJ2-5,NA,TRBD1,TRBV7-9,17,TGTGCCAGCAGCTTAGGTGTAAGCGGCGCAGGGGGAGAGACCCAGTACTTC,CASSLGVSGAGGETQYF
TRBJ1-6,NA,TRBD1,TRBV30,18,TGTGCCTGGAGTTCGACCGCAGGGGGCGCTTCCTATAATTCACCCCTCCACTTT,CAWSSTAGGASYNSPLHF
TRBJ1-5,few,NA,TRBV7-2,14,TGTGCCAGCAGCCCGCGACGGAGCAATCAGCCCCAGCATTTT,CASSPRRSNQPQHF
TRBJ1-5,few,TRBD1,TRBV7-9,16,TGTGCCAGCAGCTCCGGACAGGGGAATAGAAATCAGCCCCAGCATTTT,CASSSGQGNRNQPQHF
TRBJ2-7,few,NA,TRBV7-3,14,TGTGCCAGCAGCCGTGGTGGGAACTCCTACGAGCAGTACTTC,CASSRGGNSYEQYF
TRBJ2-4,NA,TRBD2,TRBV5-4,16,TGTGCCAGCAGCTACCTCTCCGGGACTACCAAAAACATTCAGTACTTC,CASSYLSGTTKNIQYF
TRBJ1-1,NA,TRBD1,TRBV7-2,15,TGTGCCAGCAGCTTAAACAGGGGGGGTACAGGTGAAGCTTTCTTT,CASSLNRGGTGEAFF
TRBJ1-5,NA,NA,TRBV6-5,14,TGTGCCAGCAGGCTGGACGGGAGCAATCAGCCCCAGCATTTT,CASRLDGSNQPQHF
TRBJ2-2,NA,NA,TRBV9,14,TGTGCCAGCAGCGTGTCAGGAGGAACCGGGGAGCTGTTTTTT,CASSVSGGTGELFF
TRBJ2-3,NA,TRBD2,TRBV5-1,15,TGCGCCAGCAGCTTGAGCGGGAACCCCACAGATACGCAGTATTTT,CASSLSGNPTDTQYF
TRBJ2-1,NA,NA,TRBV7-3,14,TGTGCCAGCAGCTTACCGCCAGCTTACAATGAGCAGTTCTTC,CASSLPPAYNEQFF
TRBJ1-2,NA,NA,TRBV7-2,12,TGTGCCAGCAGCGACAAGAACTATGGCTACACCTTC,CASSDKNYGYTF
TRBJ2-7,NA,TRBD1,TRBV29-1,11,TGCAGCGCGACAGGGGCCTACGAGCAGTACTTC,CSATGAYEQYF
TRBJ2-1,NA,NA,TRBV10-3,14,TGTGCCATCAGTGGCCGGGACAATTACAATGAGCAGTTCTTC,CAISGRDNYNEQFF
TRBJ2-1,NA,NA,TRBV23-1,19,TGCGCCAGCAGTCAATCTACCGGGACCTTCCCTCCCCTACACGATGAGCAGTTCTTC,CASSQSTGTFPPLHDEQFF
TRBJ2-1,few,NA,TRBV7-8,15,TGTGCCAGCAGCTTATACAGAGGGGGTTACAATGAGCAGTTCTTC,CASSLYRGGYNEQFF
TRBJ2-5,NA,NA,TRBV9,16,TGTGCCAGCAGCGTAACGGGGGGCTCCATGGGGGAGACCCAGTACTTC,CASSVTGGSMGETQYF
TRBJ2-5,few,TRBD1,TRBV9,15,TGTGCCAGCAGCGGGGATACAGGGGGCAGAGAGACCCAGTACTTC,CASSGDTGGRETQYF